Shown below are 5 T cell receptor beta chains from a single sample sequenced in a study of blood T cell repertoires in COVID-19. The protocol was immunoSEQ multiplex PCR, while the TCRdb copy is restricted to in-frame clones and leaves out a portion. This sample has 110,000 or so clones, with roughly 79% found just once. The sequenced sample was peripheral blood. The receptors originated from a human donor in a cohort sampled during active COVID-19.

V usage is TRBV7-2 and J usage is TRBJ2-6; tentative D call: TRBD2 (6 bases). CDR3 length equals 13 residues. Germline V gene sequence: CDR1 SGHTA, CDR2 FQGNSA. V was cut by 5 bases and J by 4 bases, with 6 bases left in between. The CDR3 DNA reads TGTGCCAGCAGCGCGGGGGGGGCCAACGTCCTGACTTTC. Its protein product is CASSAGGANVLTF.

This clone was picked up one time. V gene TRBV6-2 or TRBV6-3 combines with J gene TRBJ1-3, with 10 bases identical to TRBD1. Unmatched junction bases numbered 13, after V lost 5 bases and J lost 3 bases. Germline CDR1 reads MNHEY; CDR2 reads SVGEGT. This CDR3 contains 18 residues. The CDR3 here is CASSLTGTGVRSGNTIYF. DNA of the CDR3: TGTGCCAGCAGTCTCACCGGGACAGGGGTCCGCAGTGGAAACACCATATATTTT.

The V gene is TRBV6-1, the J gene TRBJ1-2; D remains unclear. This CDR3 spans 13 amino acids. V was shortened by 1 base and J by 8 bases, with 11 bases between the two germline ends. Germline V lookup: CDR1 MNHNS, CDR2 SASEGT. CDR3 coding DNA: TGTGCCAGCAGTGAAGGGGCCAGGTTCGGCTACACCTTC. Amino acid sequence: CASSEGARFGYTF.

This clone was observed a handful of times. The V call is TRBV18, the J call TRBJ2-5; TRBD2 matches 9 bases. CDR1 is KGHSH and CDR2 is LQKENI in the germline V gene. The V gene end was trimmed by 1 base and the J gene end by 0 bases; junction bases not matched to a gene: 0. The CDR3 has 15 residues. The CDR3 protein is CASSPRTSDQETQYF. The CDR3 coding sequence is TGTGCCAGCTCACCACGGACTAGCGACCAAGAGACCCAGTACTTC. Full variable domain (remainder filled in from reference TRBV18 and TRBJ2-5): NAGVMQNPRHLVRRRGQEARLRCSPMKGHSHVYWYRQLPEEGLKFMVYLQKENIIDESGMPKERFSAEFPKEGPSILRIQQVVRGDSAAYFCASSPRTSDQETQYFGPGTRLLVL.

V and J are TRBV30 and TRBJ1-2; 9 bases are shared with TRBD1. Germline V lookup: CDR1 GTSNPN, CDR2 SVGIG (reference sequence). The CDR3 sequence is 15 residues long. CDR3 in amino acids: CAVSPGQGLLYGYTF. As DNA, the CDR3 is TGTGCAGTCTCCCCGGGACAGGGCCTTCTTTATGGCTACACCTTC.